The source of this T cell receptor beta chain is a study of CD8 T cells in ankylosing spondylitis. The TCR beta libraries were generated through quantitative 5'-RACE incorporating molecular barcodes. TCRdb redid the calling of the 5' RACE reads with MiXCR, one entry per CDR3 protein. The sample records 30,000 to 45,000 distinct CDR3 sequences, 10% being singletons. Whole-study results and caveats: Significant enrichment of disease-linked clones was reportedly seen in matched ankylosing spondylitis synovial fluid. Disease-linked clones were found to be CD8+ and relatively rare in peripheral blood. What appeared characteristic of ankylosing spondylitis blood was a TCR beta motif of eight or nine highly homologous variants.

In its sample, this clonotype was seen many times. The antigen is not known. The V gene end was trimmed by 3 bases and the J gene end by 7 bases; junction bases not matched to a gene: 9. CDR3 length: 15 amino acids. The germline CDR1 and CDR2 sequences are SGHAT and FQNNGV. This chain joins TRBV11-2 and TRBJ2-1, with 7 bases matching TRBD2. The specimen sequenced was blood, either unsorted or a sorted T cell fraction (not recorded which). The sequence was obtained from a male donor with ankylosing spondylitis or in good health (not recorded which). CDR3 sequence reads: CASSFNTGTNNEQFF. The CDR3 DNA reads as TGTGCCAGCAGCTTTAATACCGGGACTAATAATGAGCAGTTCTTC.